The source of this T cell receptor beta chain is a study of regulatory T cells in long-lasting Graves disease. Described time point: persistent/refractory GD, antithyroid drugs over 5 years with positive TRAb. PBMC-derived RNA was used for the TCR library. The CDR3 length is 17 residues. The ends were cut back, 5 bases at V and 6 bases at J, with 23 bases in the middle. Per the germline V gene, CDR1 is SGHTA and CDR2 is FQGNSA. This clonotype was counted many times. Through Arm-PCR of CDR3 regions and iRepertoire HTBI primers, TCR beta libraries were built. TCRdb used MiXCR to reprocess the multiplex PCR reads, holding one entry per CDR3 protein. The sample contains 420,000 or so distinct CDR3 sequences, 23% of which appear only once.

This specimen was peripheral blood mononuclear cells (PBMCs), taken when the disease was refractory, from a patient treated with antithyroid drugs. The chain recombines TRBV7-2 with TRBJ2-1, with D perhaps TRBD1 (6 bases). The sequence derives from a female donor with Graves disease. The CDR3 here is CASSPRTASKYPNEQFF. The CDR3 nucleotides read TGTGCCAGCAGCCCCAGGACAGCCTCAAAATACCCCAATGAGCAGTTCTTC.